This TCR beta chain appears in the sequencing data of a study of cytotoxic CD8 clonotypes in ibrutinib-treated CLL. This clone was seen at least ten times. The CDR3 runs to 15 residues. Germline V gene sequence: CDR1 SGHAT, CDR2 FQNNGV. The J segment lost 4 bases and the V segment lost 5 bases, leaving 8 bases of the junction unmatched. Repertoires were generated with immunoSEQ multiplex PCR, while TCRdb's copy carries only in-frame clones and drops some. Of some 150,000 clones in the sample, about 78% were seen once. The sample was PBMCs, taken after 24 months of ibrutinib treatment. V gene TRBV11-2 combines with J gene TRBJ1-2, with 9 positions matching TRBD1. The clonotype comes from a human donor with chronic lymphocytic leukemia. The CDR3 spells CASSGDRGIGYGYTF. The DNA for the CDR3 is TGTGCCAGCAGCGGAGACAGGGGGATTGGCTATGGCTACACCTTC.